The T cell receptor (beta chain) under discussion was sequenced for a study of HIV-infected patients and healthy controls (dated by TCRdb to between 2014 and 2016). Regarding the study in general: CD4 counts rose modestly but significantly in about 90% of the 16 patients after three months of therapy, yet stayed below normal ranges. CD8 counts did not change consistently during early therapy, while the CD4:CD8 ratio increased slightly. An undetectable viral load was attained by 11 of 16 patients by the second bleed and by all patients after a further year of therapy. Patients exhibited no overall T-cell lymphocytopenia, and total CDR3 counts per chain were not significantly different from those of controls. The question the study tested was whether immune perturbation and reconstitution could be captured by deep TCR repertoire sequencing of small blood samples from HIV patients. Overall study results and their limits: Roughly threefold more distinct CDR3s and higher Shannon diversity were observed in healthy control repertoires than in untreated HIV+ repertoires. Compared with controls, HIV-infected patients showed significantly different mean usage of eight alpha and eight beta V genes. Only sixteen HIV-infected individuals were processed, which the authors considered a major limit on how widely the findings apply. During therapy, HIV-associated CDR3s significantly decreased in frequency, while CMV-associated CDR3s did not change significantly, though most became more frequent. Size-matched repertoire data did not replicate the apparent post-therapy recovery of the Gini index in HIV-infected patients. In the study, no determination of donor HLA types was made. The pairing of alpha and beta chains was not determined in the samples. Alpha-chain CDR3s from MAIT cells occurred at high frequency in healthy controls but were severely depleted in HIV+ repertoires. Oligoclonality may be reflected in the significantly higher mean Gini indices of HIV-infected repertoires compared with controls. Differing numbers of distinct sequences in patients and controls hindered comparison, and size-matching assigned excessive weight to rare events in the HIV-infected data. The dynamics of distinct T-cell subpopulations could not be separated, and sequencing depth was restricted, because whole blood was used. Both the Jaccard index and the count of highly shared sequences showed that healthy controls shared more CDR3s between individuals than HIV+ patients did. The observed differences in diversity were not explained by the slight differences in age and sex profiles between the study cohorts.

Whole blood was used without cell fractionation, so the repertoire reflected all unsorted peripheral T cells. For RNA extraction, around 2.5 ml of peripheral blood was drawn into Tempus tubes. HIV-infected adults who had not yet received antiretroviral therapy and were about to begin treatment were enrolled, with the first sixteen eligible patients processed. Enrollment excluded patients who had febrile or AIDS-related illness, tumors, hepatitis B or C coinfection, immunomodulatory therapy, recent vaccination or treatment interruptions. Residual genomic DNA was removed with the TURBO-DNase kit and globin mRNA was depleted with GLOBINclear. The study collected pretreatment blood from HIV-infected patients just before antiretroviral therapy was started. Relative to its sample, this clonotype is medium-sized (0.01 to 0.1%). Its recognized antigen is unknown. It has no much larger one-base neighbor in the sample; base qualities were not kept.

Using SuperScript III with primers targeting the alpha and beta constant regions, 500 to 550 ng of RNA was reverse transcribed. Alpha and beta chain libraries were generated separately via chain-specific third strand synthesis with multiplexing indices. The protocol used a single primer pair to amplify all rearrangements within a chain, which avoided primer bias, and attached molecular barcodes to each cDNA molecule. T4 RNA Ligase 1 joined purified cDNA to a 5' RACE adapter that carried a random hexamer and the SP2 sequencing primer site. Second strand synthesis was performed with Phusion polymerase and primed from the SP2 site, and slow temperature ramps were applied to favor optimal annealing. The 12-nucleotide barcode on each molecule comprised two random hexamer sequences, both introduced before amplification and concatenated. A brief initial PCR introduced P5 and P7 adapter elements together with a second index, and a 23-cycle amplification PCR using P5s and P7 primers was subsequently performed. In total the libraries went through roughly 29 PCR cycles, after which the libraries were quantified on a Qubit, sized on a Bioanalyzer, and diluted to approximately 4.2 nM. The normalized libraries were sequenced on an Illumina MiSeq using 2 x 250 paired-end kits. Reverse transcription reactions underwent purification over MinElute columns, with elution into 9.5 to 10 ul Tris-Cl. Adapter ligations were incubated for around 22 hours at 16 degrees C and subsequently purified with AMPure XP beads at a 1:1 ratio. The authors processed their data as follows. A modified Decombinator processed the demultiplexed FASTQ files and output V, J, insert and barcode information. Any sequence that shared a barcode yet differed from the dominant sequence was discarded as an error, and the number of original cDNA molecules was estimated by counting barcodes clustered at Levenshtein distance 3. The R packages ineq, vegan, igraph and RCytoscape were used for downstream analyses, together with IMGT nomenclature and CDR3 definitions. V gene usage was calculated across distinct sequences, with every TCR tallied a single time to avoid skew from clonal expansion. Unique CDR3 amino acid sequences within a donor were connected in similarity networks whenever two sequences differed by a single Levenshtein edit. The authors compiled published HIV-specific CDR3s (roughly 100 alpha, roughly 650 beta) and CMV-specific CDR3s (roughly twelve alpha, about 250 beta) and searched for them in the repertoires. Random subsampling to size-matched repertoires demonstrated that the decreased diversity in patients did not result from their lower sequence numbers. TCRdb handled the public reads itself, with Q25 trimming in fastp and clone calling in MiXCR, and kept productive beta chains. CDR3 protein duplicates are merged, each entry listing the most common genes and DNA. TCRdb, not the original authors, processed these V and J calls. This sample lists some 7,800 distinct CDR3 sequences; 6.1% were detected once. The ten largest clones represent roughly 23% of the sample.

Reading the germline V gene (reference sequence) gives CDR1 DFQATT and CDR2 SNEGSKA. For this chain, trimming is 3 bases at the V end and 4 bases at the J end, and the number of junction bases without a gene match is 3. Inclusive of the bounding cysteine and phenylalanine, the CDR3 is 13 residues long. The kept DNA is CDR3 alone, 39 bases in frame from the first base. Here the chain combines TRBV20-1 and TRBJ1-5; 7 bases in between match TRBD1. The clonotype comes from an adult with HIV infection. The sequencing here drew on blood, taken before antiretroviral therapy. The CDR3 here reads CSASRQGNQPQHF. The sequenced DNA: TGCAGTGCTAGCCGACAGGGAAATCAGCCCCAGCATTTT.